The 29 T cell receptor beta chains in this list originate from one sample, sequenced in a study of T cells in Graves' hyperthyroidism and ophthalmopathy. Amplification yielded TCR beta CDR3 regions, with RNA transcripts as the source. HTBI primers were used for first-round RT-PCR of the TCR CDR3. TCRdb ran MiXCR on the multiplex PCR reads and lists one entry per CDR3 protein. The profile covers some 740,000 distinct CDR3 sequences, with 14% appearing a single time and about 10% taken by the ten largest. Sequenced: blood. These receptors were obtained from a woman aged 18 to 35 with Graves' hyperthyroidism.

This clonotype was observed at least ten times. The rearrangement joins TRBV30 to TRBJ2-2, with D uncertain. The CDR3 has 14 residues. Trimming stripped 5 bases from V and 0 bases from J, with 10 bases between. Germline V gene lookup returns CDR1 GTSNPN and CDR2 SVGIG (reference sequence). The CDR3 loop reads CAWRLGANTGELFF. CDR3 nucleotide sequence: TGTGCCTGGCGACTGGGCGCGAACACCGGGGAGCTGTTTTTT. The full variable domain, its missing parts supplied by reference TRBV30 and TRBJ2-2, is SQTIHQWPATLVQPVGSPLSLECTVEGTSNPNLYWYRQAAGRGLQLLFYSVGIGQISSEVPQNLSASRPQDRQFILSSKKLLLSDSGFYLCAWRLGANTGELFFGEGSRLTVL.

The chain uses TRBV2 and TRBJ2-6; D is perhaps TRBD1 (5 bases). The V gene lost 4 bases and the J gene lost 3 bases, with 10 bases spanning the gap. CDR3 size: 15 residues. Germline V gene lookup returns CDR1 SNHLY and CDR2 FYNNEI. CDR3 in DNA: TGTGCCAGCAGTGTAGGCAGGGTTGGGGCCAACGTCCTGACTTTC. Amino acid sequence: CASSVGRVGANVLTF. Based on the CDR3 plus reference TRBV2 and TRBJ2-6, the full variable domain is EPEVTQTPSHQVTQMGQEVILRCVPISNHLYFYWYRQILGQKVEFLVSFYNNEISEKSEIFDDQFSVERPDGSNFTLKIRSTKLEDSAMYFCASSVGRVGANVLTFGAGSRLTVL.

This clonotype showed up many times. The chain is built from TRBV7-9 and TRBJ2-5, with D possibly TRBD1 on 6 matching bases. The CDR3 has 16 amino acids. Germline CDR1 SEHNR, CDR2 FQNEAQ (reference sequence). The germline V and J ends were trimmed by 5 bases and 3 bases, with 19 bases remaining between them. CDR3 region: CASSPDVTGWEETQYF. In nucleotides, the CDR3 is TGTGCCAGCAGCCCAGACGTGACAGGTTGGGAAGAGACCCAGTACTTC.

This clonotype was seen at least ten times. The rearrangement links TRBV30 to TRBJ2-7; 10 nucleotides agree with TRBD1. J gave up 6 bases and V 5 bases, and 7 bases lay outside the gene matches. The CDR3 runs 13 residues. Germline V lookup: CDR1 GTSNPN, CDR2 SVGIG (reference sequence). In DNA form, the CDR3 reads TGTGCCTGGTGGGACAGGGGAAGATCCGAGCAGTACTTC. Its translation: CAWWDRGRSEQYF.

CDR3 region: CASRSLSLAGAGANVLTF. The CDR3 DNA is TGTGCCAGCAGATCCCTTTCCCTAGCGGGAGCTGGGGCCAACGTCCTGACTTTC. The genes are TRBV6-2 or TRBV6-3 and TRBJ2-6, with 10 bases aligning to TRBD2. The V and J ends lost 6 bases and 2 bases, in that order; junction bases with no gene match: 10. CDR1 is MNHEY, CDR2 SVGEGT, per germline. The CDR3 covers 18 residues.

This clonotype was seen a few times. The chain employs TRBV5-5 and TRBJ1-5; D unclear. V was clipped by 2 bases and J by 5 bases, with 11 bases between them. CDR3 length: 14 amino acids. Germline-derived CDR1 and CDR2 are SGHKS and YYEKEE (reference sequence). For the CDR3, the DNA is TGTGCCAGCAGCTTCCGGGGAGAGGATCAGCCCCAGCATTTT. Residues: CASSFRGEDQPQHF.

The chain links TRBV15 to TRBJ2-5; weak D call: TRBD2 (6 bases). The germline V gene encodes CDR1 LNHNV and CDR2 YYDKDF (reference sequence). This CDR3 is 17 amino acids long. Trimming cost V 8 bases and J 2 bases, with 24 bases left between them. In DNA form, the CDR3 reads TGTGCCACCTCAGGGAAAATCCGGGGGACTGTGCAAGAGACCCAGTACTTC. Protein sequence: CATSGKIRGTVQETQYF.

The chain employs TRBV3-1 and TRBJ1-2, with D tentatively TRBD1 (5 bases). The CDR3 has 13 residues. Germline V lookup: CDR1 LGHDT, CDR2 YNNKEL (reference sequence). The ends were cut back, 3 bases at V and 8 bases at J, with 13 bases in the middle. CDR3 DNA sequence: TGTGCCAGCAGCCAGGCGGGGGTCGAGGGCTACACCTTC. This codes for CASSQAGVEGYTF.

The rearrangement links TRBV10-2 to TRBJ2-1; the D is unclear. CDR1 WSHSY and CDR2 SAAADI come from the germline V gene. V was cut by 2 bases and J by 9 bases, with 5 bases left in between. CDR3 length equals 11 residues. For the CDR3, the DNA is TGCGCCAGCAGTGAGGTAGTTGAGCAGTTCTTC. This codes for CASSEVVEQFF.

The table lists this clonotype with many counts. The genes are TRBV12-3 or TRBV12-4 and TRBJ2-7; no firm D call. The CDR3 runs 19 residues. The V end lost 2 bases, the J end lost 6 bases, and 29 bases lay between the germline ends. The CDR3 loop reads CASSLQALNLGRLGSEQYF. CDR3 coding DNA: TGTGCCAGCAGTTTACAGGCCCTAAACCTGGGCCGATTGGGGTCCGAGCAGTACTTC.

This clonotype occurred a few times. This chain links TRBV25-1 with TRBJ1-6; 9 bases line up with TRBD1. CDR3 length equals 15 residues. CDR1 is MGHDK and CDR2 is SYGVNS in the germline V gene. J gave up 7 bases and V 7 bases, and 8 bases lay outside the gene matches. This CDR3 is CASNPLTGGNSPLHF. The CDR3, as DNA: TGTGCCAGCAACCCCCTGACAGGGGGAAATTCACCCCTCCACTTT.

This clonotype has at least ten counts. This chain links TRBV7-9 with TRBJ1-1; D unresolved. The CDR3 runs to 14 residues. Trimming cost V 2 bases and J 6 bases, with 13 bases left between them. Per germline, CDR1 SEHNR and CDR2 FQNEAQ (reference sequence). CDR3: CASSLNTPDPEAFF. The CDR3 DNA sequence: TGTGCCAGCAGCTTAAACACCCCCGACCCTGAAGCTTTCTTT.

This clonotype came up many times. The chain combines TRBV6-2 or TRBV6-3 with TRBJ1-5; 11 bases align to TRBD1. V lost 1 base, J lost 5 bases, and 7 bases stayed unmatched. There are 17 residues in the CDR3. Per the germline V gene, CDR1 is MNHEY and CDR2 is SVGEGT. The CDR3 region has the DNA TGTGCCAGCAGTTACTTCCAGGGACAGGGGGTCGATCAGCCCCAGCATTTT. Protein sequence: CASSYFQGQGVDQPQHF.

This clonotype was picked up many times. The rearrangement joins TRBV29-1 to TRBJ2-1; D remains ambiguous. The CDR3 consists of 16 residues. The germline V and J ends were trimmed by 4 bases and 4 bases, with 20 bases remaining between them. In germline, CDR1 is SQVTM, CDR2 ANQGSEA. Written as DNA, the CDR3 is TGCAGCGTTGCTGCCCTAGTGATGGGGTCTTACAATGAGCAGTTCTTC. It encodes CSVAALVMGSYNEQFF.

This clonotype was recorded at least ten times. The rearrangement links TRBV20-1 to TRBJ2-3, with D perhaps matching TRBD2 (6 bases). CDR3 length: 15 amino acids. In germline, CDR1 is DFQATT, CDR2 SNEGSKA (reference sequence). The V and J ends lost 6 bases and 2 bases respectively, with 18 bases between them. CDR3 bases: TGCAGTGCATGGCGGGGAAGCACCCCCACAGATACGCAGTATTTT. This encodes CSAWRGSTPTDTQYF.

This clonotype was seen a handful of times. As DNA, the CDR3 is TGTGCCATCAGTGATCTGGACAGCTCCTACGAGCAGTACTTC. This codes for CAISDLDSSYEQYF. This chain uses TRBV10-3 with TRBJ2-7; D may be TRBD1 (6 bases). The germline V and J ends were trimmed by 3 bases and 0 bases, with 9 bases remaining between them. The CDR3 extends over 14 amino acids. Germline V lookup: CDR1 ENHRY, CDR2 SYGVKD.

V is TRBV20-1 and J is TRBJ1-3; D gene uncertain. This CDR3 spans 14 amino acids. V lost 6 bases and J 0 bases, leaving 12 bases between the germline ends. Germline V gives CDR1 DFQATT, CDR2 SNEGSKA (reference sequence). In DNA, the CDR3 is TGCAGTGCACCGACTGTTTTCTCTGGAAACACCATATATTTT. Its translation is CSAPTVFSGNTIYF.

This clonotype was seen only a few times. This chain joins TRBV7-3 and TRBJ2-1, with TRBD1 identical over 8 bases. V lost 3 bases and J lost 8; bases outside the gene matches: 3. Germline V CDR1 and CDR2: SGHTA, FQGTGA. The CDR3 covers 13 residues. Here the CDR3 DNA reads TGTGCCAGCAGCTTCGACAGGGGTTATGAGCAGTTCTTC. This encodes CASSFDRGYEQFF.

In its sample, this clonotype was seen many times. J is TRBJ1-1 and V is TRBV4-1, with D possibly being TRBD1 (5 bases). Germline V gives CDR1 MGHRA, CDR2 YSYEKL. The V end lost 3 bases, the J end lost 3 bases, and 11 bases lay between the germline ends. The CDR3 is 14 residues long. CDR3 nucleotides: TGCGCCAGCAGCCAGAAACAAGGGGACACTGAAGCTTTCTTT. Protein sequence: CASSQKQGDTEAFF.

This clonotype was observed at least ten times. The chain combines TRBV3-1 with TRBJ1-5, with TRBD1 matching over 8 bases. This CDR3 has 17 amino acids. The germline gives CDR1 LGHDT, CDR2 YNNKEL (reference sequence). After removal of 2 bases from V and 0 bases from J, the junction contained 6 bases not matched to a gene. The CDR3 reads CASSQTRQGYSNQPQHF. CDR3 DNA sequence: TGTGCCAGCAGCCAAACCAGACAGGGGTATAGCAATCAGCCCCAGCATTTT.

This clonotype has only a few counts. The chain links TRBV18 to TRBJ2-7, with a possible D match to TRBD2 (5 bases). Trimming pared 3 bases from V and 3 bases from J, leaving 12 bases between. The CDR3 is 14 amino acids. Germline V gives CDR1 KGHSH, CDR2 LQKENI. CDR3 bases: TGTGCCAGCTCACCTCGTCCGGGGAGCTACGAGCAGTACTTC. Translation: CASSPRPGSYEQYF.

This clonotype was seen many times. The CDR3 sequence is CASRERDSLYNEQFF. The CDR3, as DNA: TGTGCCAGCAGAGAGAGGGACAGCCTCTACAATGAGCAGTTCTTC. This chain uses TRBV28 with TRBJ2-1; 7 bases fit TRBD1. Germline V CDR1 and CDR2: MDHEN, SYDVKM. V was clipped by 6 bases and J by 3 bases; unmatched bases: 8. The CDR3 spans 15 residues.

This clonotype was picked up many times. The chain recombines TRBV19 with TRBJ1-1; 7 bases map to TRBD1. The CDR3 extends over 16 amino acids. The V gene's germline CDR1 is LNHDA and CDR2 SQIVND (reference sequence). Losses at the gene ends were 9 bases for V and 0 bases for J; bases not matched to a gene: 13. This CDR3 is CASAKGWDSMNTEAFF. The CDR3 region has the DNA TGTGCCAGCGCGAAGGGTTGGGACAGCATGAACACTGAAGCTTTCTTT.

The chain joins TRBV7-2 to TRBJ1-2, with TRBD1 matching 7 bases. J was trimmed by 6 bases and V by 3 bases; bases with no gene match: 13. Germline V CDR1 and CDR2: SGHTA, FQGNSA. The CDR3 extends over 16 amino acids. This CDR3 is CASSFEGAKFSDGYTF. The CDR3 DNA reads TGTGCCAGCAGCTTTGAGGGGGCGAAATTCTCTGATGGCTACACCTTC.

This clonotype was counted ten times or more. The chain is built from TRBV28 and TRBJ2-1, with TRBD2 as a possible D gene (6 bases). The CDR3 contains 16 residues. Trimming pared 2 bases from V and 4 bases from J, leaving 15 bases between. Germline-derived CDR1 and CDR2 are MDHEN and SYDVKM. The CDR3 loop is CASSLLGAGIYNEQFF. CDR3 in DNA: TGTGCCAGCAGTTTACTAGGGGCGGGGATATACAATGAGCAGTTCTTC.

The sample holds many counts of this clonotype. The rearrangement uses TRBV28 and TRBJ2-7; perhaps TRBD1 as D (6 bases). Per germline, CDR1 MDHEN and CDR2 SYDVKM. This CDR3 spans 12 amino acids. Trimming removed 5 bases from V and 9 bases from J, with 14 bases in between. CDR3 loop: CASSGTQLGQYF. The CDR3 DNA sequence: TGTGCCAGCAGTGGGACACAACTCGGGCAGTACTTC.

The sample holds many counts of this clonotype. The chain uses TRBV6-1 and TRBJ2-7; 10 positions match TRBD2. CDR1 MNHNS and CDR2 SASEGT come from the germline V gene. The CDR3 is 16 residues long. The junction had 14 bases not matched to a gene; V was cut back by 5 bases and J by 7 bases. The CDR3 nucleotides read TGTGCCAGCAGTTACAGCGGGAGGGGGGGGCAGGGGGAGCAGTACTTC. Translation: CASSYSGRGGQGEQYF.

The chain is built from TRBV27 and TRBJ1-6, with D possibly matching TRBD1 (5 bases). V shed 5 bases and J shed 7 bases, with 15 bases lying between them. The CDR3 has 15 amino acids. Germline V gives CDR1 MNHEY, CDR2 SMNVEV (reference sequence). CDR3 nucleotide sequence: TGTGCCAGCAGTCCTGGGAACAGGATCAATTCACCCCTCCACTTT. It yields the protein CASSPGNRINSPLHF.

CDR3 residues: CATSNAGASTDTQYF. The CDR3 bases are TGTGCCACCAGTAACGCAGGGGCTAGCACAGATACGCAGTATTTT. This sequence joins TRBV24-1 and TRBJ2-3; a possible D gene is TRBD1 (6 bases). With 6 bases removed from V and 0 bases from J, the gap between germline ends came to 12 bases. The CDR3 extends over 15 amino acids. From germline, CDR1 is KGHDR and CDR2 SFDVKD.